The 24 T cell receptor beta chains listed next were all sequenced from one sample in a study of T cells after yellow fever vaccination. Via MiXCR, TCRdb re-called the 5' RACE reads, giving one row per CDR3 protein. This table has hundreds of thousands of distinct CDR3 sequences, 21% appearing once. The sequencing used PBMCs, collected roughly 20 days after the first yellow fever vaccination. These receptors all stem from a man aged 18 to 29 who received the YFV17D yellow fever vaccine.

This clonotype appeared a few times. The chain uses TRBV7-6 and TRBJ1-5; D is possibly TRBD1 (5 bases). Germline V gene lookup returns CDR1 SGHVS and CDR2 FNYEAQ. V lost 4 bases, J lost 0 bases, and 7 bases lay in between. This CDR3 is 14 amino acids long. For the CDR3, the DNA is TGTGCCAGCAGCTCACAGGATAGCAATCAGCCCCAGCATTTT. This sequence encodes CASSSQDSNQPQHF.

The gene calls are TRBV7-3 and TRBJ2-3; tentative D call: TRBD1 (5 bases). V dropped 3 bases and J dropped 4 bases, with 11 bases sitting between them. Germline values: CDR1 SGHTA, CDR2 FQGTGA. CDR3 length: 14 residues. The CDR3 DNA follows: TGTGCCAGCAGCTTTTCCAGGGATGCAGATACGCAGTATTTT. It yields the protein CASSFSRDADTQYF.

This chain links TRBV5-1 with TRBJ1-2; 8 nucleotides align to TRBD1. The ends lost 1 base at V and 4 bases at J; junction bases unmatched: 6. This CDR3 is 15 amino acids long. Per germline, CDR1 SGHRS and CDR2 YFSETQ. Written as DNA, the CDR3 is TGCGCCAGCAGCTTGACTGTGACAGGGGCCTATGGCTACACCTTC. Amino acid sequence: CASSLTVTGAYGYTF.

The chain recombines TRBV25-1 with TRBJ1-2, with D perhaps matching TRBD1 (5 bases). Between the trimmed V and J ends, which lost 3 bases and 5 bases, there was a span of 13 bases. The CDR3 spans 14 residues. The germline CDR1 and CDR2 sequences are MGHDK and SYGVNS. The CDR3 sequence is CASSDTGTDYGYTF. CDR3 bases: TGTGCCAGCAGTGACACCGGGACTGATTATGGCTACACCTTC.

This clonotype was observed a handful of times. V and J are TRBV4-3 and TRBJ1-1, with D uncertain. This CDR3 is built from 13 residues. Germline-derived CDR1 and CDR2 are LGHNA and YSLEER. Trimming cost V 2 bases and J 5 bases, with 9 bases left between them. The CDR3 DNA reads TGCGCCAGCAGCCAACGCAGAGGGACTGAAGCTTTCTTT. It specifies CASSQRRGTEAFF.

J is TRBJ1-4 and V is TRBV10-3; D unresolved. Germline lookup yields CDR1 ENHRY and CDR2 SYGVKD. CDR3 size: 14 residues. Deletions cut 6 bases from V and 7 bases from J, with 15 bases between. The CDR3 nucleotides are TGTGCCATCAGAAGGGCGGGAACCACTGAAAAACTGTTTTTT. Translation gives CAIRRAGTTEKLFF.

This clonotype was seen a handful of times. The chain recombines TRBV5-1 with TRBJ1-1; no firm D call. Germline V gene sequence: CDR1 SGHRS, CDR2 YFSETQ. CDR3 size: 13 residues. With 3 bases removed from V and 0 bases from J, the gap between germline ends came to 6 bases. CDR3 in DNA: TGCGCCAGCAGCTCCTCCATGAACACTGAAGCTTTCTTT. Its translation is CASSSSMNTEAFF.

The chain uses TRBV12-5 and TRBJ2-3; D might be TRBD1 (6 bases). The CDR3 is made up of 13 amino acids. Deletions cut 0 bases from V and 5 bases from J, with 6 bases between. Germline CDR1 is LGHNT and CDR2 is FRNRAP. The CDR3 sequence is CASGLVGGDTQYF. The CDR3 DNA reads TGTGCTAGTGGTTTGGTAGGGGGAGATACGCAGTATTTT.

This clonotype was seen repeatedly, ten times or more. The J gene is TRBJ2-7, the V gene TRBV7-2; 7 nucleotides line up with TRBD1. The ends lost 4 bases at V and 3 bases at J; junction bases unmatched: 9. CDR3 length: 15 amino acids. The germline CDR1 and CDR2 sequences are SGHTA and FQGNSA. CDR3 loop: CASSSSGTENYEQYF. DNA for the CDR3: TGTGCCAGCAGCTCCTCCGGGACAGAAAACTACGAGCAGTACTTC.

This clonotype was picked up a small number of times. The chain joins TRBV4-3 to TRBJ2-1; D ambiguous. V was trimmed by 0 bases and J by 0 bases, leaving 12 bases between them. In germline, CDR1 is LGHNA, CDR2 YSLEER. The CDR3 contains 17 residues. The CDR3 sequence: CASSQDGFSSSYNEQFF. The CDR3 region has the DNA TGCGCCAGCAGCCAAGATGGCTTTTCCAGCTCCTACAATGAGCAGTTCTTC.

This clonotype has just a few counts. The CDR3 sequence is CASSSQGGGGEEKLFF. The CDR3, as DNA: TGTGCCAGCAGCTCCCAGGGAGGTGGGGGGGAAGAAAAACTGTTTTTT. The V call is TRBV28, the J call TRBJ1-4; D might be TRBD1 (5 bases). Deletions cut 6 bases from V and 8 bases from J, with 22 bases between. The CDR3 covers 16 residues. The germline V gene has CDR1 MDHEN and CDR2 SYDVKM.

This chain joins TRBV15 and TRBJ2-3; no firm D call. Deletions cut 3 bases from V and 9 bases from J, with 7 bases between. The germline V gene has CDR1 LNHNV and CDR2 YYDKDF (reference sequence). The CDR3 consists of 11 residues. CDR3 sequence reads: CATSSPGTQYF. CDR3 coding DNA: TGTGCCACCAGCAGTCCTGGAACGCAGTATTTT.

This chain uses TRBV28 with TRBJ2-2, with 7 bases that match TRBD1. Trimming took 9 bases from V and 6 from J; bases not matched to a gene: 7. CDR3 length: 13 amino acids. CDR1 is MDHEN, CDR2 SYDVKM, per germline. CDR3 sequence: CASRTGRAGELFF. The CDR3 DNA reads TGTGCCAGTAGGACAGGACGAGCCGGGGAGCTGTTTTTT.

The J gene is TRBJ2-7, the V gene TRBV3-1, with 7 bases lining up with TRBD1. CDR3 length equals 15 residues. The trim removed 5 bases at V and 1 base at J, leaving 8 bases unmatched. Germline V lookup: CDR1 LGHDT, CDR2 YNNKEL (reference sequence). CDR3 DNA sequence: TGTGCCAGCAGCAAGGGACAGCCCGGATCCTACGAGCAGTACTTC. Its protein is CASSKGQPGSYEQYF.

DNA for the CDR3: TGCGCCAGCAGCCAGGGGACAGGGGCTAGCTCTGGGGCCAACGTCCTGACTTTC. The encoded protein is CASSQGTGASSGANVLTF. V gene TRBV4-1 combines with J gene TRBJ2-6; TRBD1 matches at 10 bases. The V and J ends lost 3 bases and 0 bases, in that order; junction bases with no gene match: 5. From germline, CDR1 is MGHRA and CDR2 YSYEKL. The CDR3 sequence is 18 residues long.

The chain combines TRBV20-1 with TRBJ2-7, with D possibly TRBD1 on 6 matching bases. CDR1 is DFQATT, CDR2 SNEGSKA, per germline (reference sequence). V was shortened by 5 bases and J by 2 bases, with 16 bases between the two germline ends. This CDR3 has 14 amino acids. The CDR3 sequence: CSASRLDSPYEQYV. CDR3 DNA: TGCAGTGCTTCACGTCTGGACAGCCCCTACGAGCAGTACGTC.

The CDR3 protein is CATAPGYTF. Written as DNA, the CDR3 is TGTGCCACCGCTCCTGGCTACACCTTC. The rearrangement links TRBV10-3 to TRBJ1-2, with D unresolved. Trimming stripped 10 bases from V and 7 bases from J, with 7 bases between. Germline values: CDR1 ENHRY, CDR2 SYGVKD. This CDR3 is built from 9 residues.

V usage is TRBV6-2 or TRBV6-3 and J usage is TRBJ1-2, with D tentatively TRBD1 (6 bases). The CDR3 spans 12 residues. The germline V gene encodes CDR1 MNHEY and CDR2 SVGEGT. V was pared by 6 bases and J by 7 bases, with 12 bases between. DNA of the CDR3: TGTGCCAGCAGCGGACAGATGGCTGGCTACACCTTC. Residues: CASSGQMAGYTF.

This clonotype was picked up a small number of times. The junction and the germline gene differ at one end; a read error may be behind it. This chain links TRBV14 with TRBJ2-1, with D uncertain. CDR1 SGHDN and CDR2 FVKESK come from the germline V gene. This CDR3 comprises 10 residues. In DNA, the CDR3 is TGTGCCAGCAGCCAAGTGGTGGAAACCTTC. It translates to CASSQVVETF.

The rearrangement links TRBV5-8 to TRBJ2-2, with 8 bases aligning to TRBD1. The CDR3 has 15 residues. Germline lookup yields CDR1 SGHTS and CDR2 YDEGEE. Trimming took 2 bases from V and 6 from J; bases not matched to a gene: 6. The CDR3 is CASSLPTGASGELFF. In DNA, the CDR3 is TGTGCCAGCAGCTTACCGACAGGGGCCTCCGGGGAGCTGTTTTTT.

The chain carries TRBV5-6 and TRBJ2-3; D might be TRBD1 or TRBD2, each matching 6 bases. Germline CDR1 reads SGHDT; CDR2 reads YYEEEE. Trimming removed 4 bases from V and 6 bases from J, with 18 bases in between. There are 15 residues in the CDR3. CDR3 protein: CASSGDSRGPDTQYF. CDR3 sequence (DNA): TGTGCCAGCAGCGGGGACTCACGGGGGCCGGATACGCAGTATTTT.

A few counts support this clonotype. The rearrangement joins TRBV21-1 to TRBJ2-7. TRBV21-1 is labeled a pseudogene. The CDR3 is 14 residues long. The CDR3 region is CASRLGQGSYEQYV. The DNA of the CDR3 is TGTGCCAGCAGACTCGGACAGGGCTCCTACGAGCAGTACGTC.

The V and J genes are TRBV7-9 and TRBJ2-7, with D uncertain. CDR1 is SEHNR and CDR2 is FQNEAQ in the germline V gene (reference sequence). The CDR3 consists of 15 residues. V lost 3 bases to trimming and J lost 0 bases, with 12 bases between them. The CDR3 region is CASSFLQRSSYEQYF. The DNA for the CDR3 is TGTGCCAGCAGCTTCCTGCAGCGAAGCTCCTACGAGCAGTACTTC.

The chain joins TRBV10-3 to TRBJ2-1; possibly TRBD2 for D (5 bases). V lost 8 bases and J 4 bases, leaving 15 bases between the germline ends. The V gene's germline CDR1 is ENHRY and CDR2 SYGVKD. The CDR3 length is 14 residues. This chain's CDR3 is CAIGRADRYNEQFF. The CDR3 coding sequence is TGTGCCATCGGGCGGGCGGATCGGTACAATGAGCAGTTCTTC.